The T cell receptor beta chain described here comes from a study of shared clonotypes between healthy human individuals. Points from the study as a whole: Measured sharing among donors was expected to vary with sequencing depth. Despite large depth, rarefaction showed incomplete sorted-subset sequencing. Sharing across four donors was highest in naive CD4 (approximately 5%) and lowest in memory CD8 (roughly 0.4%). The study generally estimated greater richness for naive than memory subsets.

Naive CD8 cells were CD45RO-negative, positively selected for CCR7, excluding terminally differentiated effector memory CD45RA+ cells. The data were produced by immunoSEQ multiplex PCR, yet TCRdb's version contains in-frame clones alone and is incomplete. The data contain about 2 million clones, about 95% of them singletons. This clone was seen once. No antigen is known for it. This CDR3 has 14 amino acids. Per germline, CDR1 SQVTM and CDR2 ANQGSEA. Trimming at V came to 5 bases and at J to 9 bases, leaving 14 bases not matched to a gene. The V call is TRBV29-1, the J call TRBJ1-2; 8 bases fit TRBD1. Input material: naive CD8+ T cells sorted from blood. The TCR sequence derives from a young man in good health. CDR3 sequence reads: CSVYQGAEDERYTF. CDR3 sequence (DNA): TGCAGCGTTTATCAGGGGGCGGAAGACGAGCGCTACACCTTC.